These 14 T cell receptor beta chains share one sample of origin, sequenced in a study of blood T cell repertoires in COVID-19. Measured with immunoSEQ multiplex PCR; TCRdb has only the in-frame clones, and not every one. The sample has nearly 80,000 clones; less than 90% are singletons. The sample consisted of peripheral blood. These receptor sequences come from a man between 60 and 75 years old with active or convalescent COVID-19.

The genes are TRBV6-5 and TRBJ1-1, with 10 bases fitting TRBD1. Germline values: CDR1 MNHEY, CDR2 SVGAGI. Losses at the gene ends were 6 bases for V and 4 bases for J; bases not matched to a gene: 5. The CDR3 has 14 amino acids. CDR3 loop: CASRGTGEGTEAFF. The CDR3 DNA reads TGTGCCAGCAGGGGGACAGGGGAGGGCACTGAAGCTTTCTTT.

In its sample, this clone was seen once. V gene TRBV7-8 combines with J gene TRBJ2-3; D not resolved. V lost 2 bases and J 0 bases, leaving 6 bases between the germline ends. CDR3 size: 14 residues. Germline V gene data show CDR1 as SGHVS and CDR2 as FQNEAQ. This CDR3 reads CASSLSVSTDTQYF. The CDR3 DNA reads TGTGCCAGCAGCTTATCTGTAAGCACAGATACGCAGTATTTT.

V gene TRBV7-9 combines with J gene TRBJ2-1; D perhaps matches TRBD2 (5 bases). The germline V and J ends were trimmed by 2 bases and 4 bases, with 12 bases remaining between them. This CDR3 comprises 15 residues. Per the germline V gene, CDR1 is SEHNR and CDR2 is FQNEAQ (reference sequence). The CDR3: CASSLTSGLYNEQFF. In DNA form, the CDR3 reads TGTGCCAGCAGCTTAACCAGCGGACTTTACAATGAGCAGTTCTTC.

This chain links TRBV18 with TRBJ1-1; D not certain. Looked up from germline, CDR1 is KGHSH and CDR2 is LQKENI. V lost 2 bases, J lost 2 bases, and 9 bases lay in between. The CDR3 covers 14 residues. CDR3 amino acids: CASSPSTVNTEAFF. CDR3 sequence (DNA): TGTGCCAGCTCACCAAGTACGGTAAACACTGAAGCTTTCTTT.

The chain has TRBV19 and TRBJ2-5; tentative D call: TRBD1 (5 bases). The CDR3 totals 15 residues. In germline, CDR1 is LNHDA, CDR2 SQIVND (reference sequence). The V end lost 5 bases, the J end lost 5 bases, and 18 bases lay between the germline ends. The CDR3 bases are TGTGCCAGTAGTTTCAGGACGGACATTGGGGAGACCCAGTACTTC. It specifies CASSFRTDIGETQYF.

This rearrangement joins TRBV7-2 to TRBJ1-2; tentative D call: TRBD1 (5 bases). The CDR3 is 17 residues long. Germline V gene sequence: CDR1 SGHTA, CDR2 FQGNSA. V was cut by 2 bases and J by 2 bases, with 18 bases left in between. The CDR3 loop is CASSLSLPGTANYGYTF. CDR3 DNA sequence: TGTGCCAGCAGCTTATCCCTCCCGGGGACTGCAAACTATGGCTACACCTTC.

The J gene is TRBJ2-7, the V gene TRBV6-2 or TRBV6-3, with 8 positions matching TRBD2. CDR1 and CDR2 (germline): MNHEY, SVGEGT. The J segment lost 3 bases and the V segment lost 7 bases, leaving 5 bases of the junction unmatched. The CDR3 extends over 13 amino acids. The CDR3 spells CASNPGTSYEQYF. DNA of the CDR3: TGTGCCAGCAACCCCGGGACTAGCTACGAGCAGTACTTC.

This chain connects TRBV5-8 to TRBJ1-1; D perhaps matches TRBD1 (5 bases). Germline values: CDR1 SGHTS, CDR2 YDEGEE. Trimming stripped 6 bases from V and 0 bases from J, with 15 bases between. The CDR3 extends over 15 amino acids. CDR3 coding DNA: TGTGCCAGCACCGGCGGGGGGGGAATGAACACTGAAGCTTTCTTT. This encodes CASTGGGGMNTEAFF.

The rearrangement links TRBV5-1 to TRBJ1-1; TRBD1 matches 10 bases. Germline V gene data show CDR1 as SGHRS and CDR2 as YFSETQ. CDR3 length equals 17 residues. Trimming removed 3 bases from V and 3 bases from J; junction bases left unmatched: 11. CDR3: CASSSTRQGAQDTEAFF. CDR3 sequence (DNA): TGCGCCAGCAGCTCCACAAGACAGGGGGCGCAGGACACTGAAGCTTTCTTT.

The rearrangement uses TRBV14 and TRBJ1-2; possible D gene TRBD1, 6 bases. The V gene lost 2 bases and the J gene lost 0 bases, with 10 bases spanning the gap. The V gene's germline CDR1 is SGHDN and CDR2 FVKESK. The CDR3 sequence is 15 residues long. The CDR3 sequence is CASSQRTVANYGYTF. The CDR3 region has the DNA TGTGCCAGCAGCCAAAGGACAGTAGCTAACTATGGCTACACCTTC. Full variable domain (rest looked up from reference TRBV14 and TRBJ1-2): EAGVTQFPSHSVIEKGQTVTLRCDPISGHDNLYWYRRVMGKEIKFLLHFVKESKQDESGMPNNRFLAERTGGTYSTLKVQPAELEDSGVYFCASSQRTVANYGYTFGSGTRLTVV.

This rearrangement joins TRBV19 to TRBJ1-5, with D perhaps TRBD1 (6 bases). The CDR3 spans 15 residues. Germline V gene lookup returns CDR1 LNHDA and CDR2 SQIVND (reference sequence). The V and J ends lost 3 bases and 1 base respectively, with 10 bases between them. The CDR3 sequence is CASSMAQGSNQPQHF. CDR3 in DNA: TGTGCCAGTAGTATGGCACAGGGAAGCAATCAGCCCCAGCATTTT.

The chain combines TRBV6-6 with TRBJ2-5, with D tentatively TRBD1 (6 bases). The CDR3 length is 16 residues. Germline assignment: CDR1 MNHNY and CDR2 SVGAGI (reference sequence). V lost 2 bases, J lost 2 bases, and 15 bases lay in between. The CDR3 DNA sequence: TGTGCCAGCAGTTACCCTGTATGGGGGCGGCAAGAGACCCAGTACTTC. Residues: CASSYPVWGRQETQYF.

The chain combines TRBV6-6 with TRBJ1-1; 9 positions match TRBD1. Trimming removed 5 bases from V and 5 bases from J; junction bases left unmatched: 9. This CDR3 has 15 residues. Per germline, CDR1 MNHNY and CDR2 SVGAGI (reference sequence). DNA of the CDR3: TGTGCCAGCAGTACGACGGACAGGGGTGGGACTGAAGCTTTCTTT. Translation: CASSTTDRGGTEAFF.

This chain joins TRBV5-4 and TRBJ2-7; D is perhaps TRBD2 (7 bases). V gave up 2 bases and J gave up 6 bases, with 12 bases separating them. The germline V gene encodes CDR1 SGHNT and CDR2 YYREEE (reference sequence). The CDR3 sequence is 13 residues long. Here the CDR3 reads CASSFGRGGEQYF. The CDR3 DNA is TGTGCCAGCAGCTTTGGTAGGGGGGGCGAGCAGTACTTC.